This T cell receptor beta chain was sequenced for a study of blood T cell repertoires in COVID-19. Whole-study context: Samples of COVID-19 (acute and convalescent) were obtained from the United States, Italy and Spain.

This CDR3 comprises 13 residues. V was shortened by 7 bases and J by 1 base, with 13 bases between the two germline ends. The germline gives CDR1 SQVTM, CDR2 ANQGSEA. Measured with immunoSEQ multiplex PCR; TCRdb has only the in-frame clones, and not every one. The repertoire holds about 120,000 clones, with around 90% as singletons. Sequencing was done on a sample of peripheral blood. This TCR was sampled from a woman between 55 and 75 years old with COVID-19, enrolled during active disease. J is TRBJ1-1 and V is TRBV29-1, with no clear D. The CDR3, as DNA: TGCAGCGCGCTACGGGTGGGGAACACTGAAGCTTTCTTT. Its translation: CSALRVGNTEAFF.